This T cell receptor beta chain was documented in a study of sequential checkpoint blockade in melanoma. The protocol was immunoSEQ multiplex PCR, while the TCRdb copy is restricted to in-frame clones and leaves out a portion. The sample contains approximately 9,700 clones, approximately 25% of which appear only once. The CDR3 length is 15 residues. Unmatched junction bases numbered 5, after V lost 4 bases and J lost 4 bases. The germline CDR1 and CDR2 sequences are SGHRS and YFSETQ. The table lists this clone with a few counts. Treatment of the sample: randomized to nivolumab then ipilimumab (arm A) or the reverse (arm B).

This clonotype originated in a human donor with melanoma. This specimen was tumor tissue (inferred from file names), taken from a patient given nivolumab and ipilimumab in sequence. The chain recombines TRBV5-1 with TRBJ2-7, with TRBD2 matching 13 bases. The CDR3 is CASSAGLAGRYEQYF. DNA of the CDR3: TGCGCCAGCAGCGCGGGACTAGCGGGACGGTACGAGCAGTACTTC.